This T cell receptor beta chain was captured in a study of early T cells in non-severe SARS-CoV-2 infection. Overall study: Sequencing used unsorted whole-blood bulk RNA, so chains lack pairing. Study findings and constraints: VDJdb-based annotation leaned toward anti-spike CD8 responses and missed private and CD4 specificities.

The J segment lost 6 bases and the V segment lost 9 bases, leaving 5 bases of the junction unmatched. The V gene's germline CDR1 is SEHNR and CDR2 FQNEAQ (reference sequence). This CDR3 contains 12 residues. A word on this clonotype: Its antigen is still unknown.

Researchers tagged individual cDNA molecules with unique molecular identifiers. Via MiXCR, TCRdb re-called the 5' RACE reads, giving one row per CDR3 protein. The table lists around 78,000 distinct CDR3 sequences, about 14% of them singletons. This chain links TRBV7-9 with TRBJ2-3; 8 bases map to TRBD2. The clonotype was recovered from an adult who was a healthcare worker with PCR-confirmed SARS-CoV-2 infection or an uninfected control (not recorded which). The material sequenced was whole blood. The CDR3 bases are TGTGCCAGTTCGGGGGGGCCCGATACGCAGTATTTT. This gives the protein CASSGGPDTQYF. The whole variable domain, remainder taken from reference TRBV7-9 and TRBJ2-3, is DTGVSQNPRHKITKRGQNVTFRCDPISEHNRLYWYRQTLGQGPEFLTYFQNEAQLEKSRLLSDRFSAERPKGSFSTLEIQRTEQGDSAMYLCASSGGPDTQYFGPGTRLTVL.